This TCR beta chain was identified in a study of shared T cell receptors in the human thymus. Sequencing was performed with immunoSEQ multiplex PCR; in TCRdb, only in-frame clones are kept and a portion is missing. The repertoire has hundreds of thousands of clones, 70% to 90% of them found once; the top ten carry 0.01%. This CDR3 has 17 amino acids. The V gene end was trimmed by 0 bases and the J gene end by 1 base; junction bases not matched to a gene: 7. In germline, CDR1 is LGHNA, CDR2 YSLEER. This sample was shared with a second study, whose subject was human thymus T cells. That source adds: Thymic resections from corrective heart surgery supplied the tissue. Across thymic and blood repertoires, the usage of V and J genes appeared to be biased.

The rearrangement links TRBV4-3 to TRBJ2-7; TRBD2 agrees at 9 bases. This TCR was recovered from a boy under two years old with a congenital heart defect. Source material: thymocytes. The CDR3 sequence: CASSQEGPTSGSYEQYF. The CDR3 nucleotides are TGCGCCAGCAGCCAAGAGGGACCGACTAGCGGATCCTACGAGCAGTACTTC.